What follows are 15 T cell receptor beta chains derived from one specimen sequenced in a study of cytomegalovirus exposure and HLA in healthy donors. The PCR was carried out with 60 Vbeta primers and 13 Jbeta primers. Assay used: immunoSEQ multiplex PCR; TCRdb lists only in-frame clones, some missing. The sample consists of around 140,000 clones, approximately 64% of them appearing once. Input material: PBMCs. These receptors all come from a woman aged 40 to 50 in good health and CMV-seronegative.

The V gene is TRBV19, the J gene TRBJ1-1; the match to TRBD1 covers 7 bases. Unmatched junction bases numbered 7, after V lost 5 bases and J lost 7 bases. The CDR3 extends over 13 amino acids. Germline V gene lookup returns CDR1 LNHDA and CDR2 SQIVND (reference sequence). The CDR3 spells CASSQRQGLEAFF. For the CDR3, the DNA is TGTGCCAGTAGTCAAAGACAGGGCCTTGAAGCTTTCTTT.

The gene calls are TRBV28 and TRBJ2-5; 13 bases map to TRBD2. The CDR3 has 16 residues. V lost 2 bases to trimming and J lost 5 bases; unmatched junction nucleotides: 5. Germline lookup yields CDR1 MDHEN and CDR2 SYDVKM. The CDR3 nucleotides read TGTGCCAGCAGTTTAACTAGCGGGGGGGTCGTTGAGACCCAGTACTTC. Residues: CASSLTSGGVVETQYF.

The chain joins TRBV2 to TRBJ1-5; no clear D. Germline assignment: CDR1 SNHLY and CDR2 FYNNEI. This CDR3 comprises 14 residues. V lost 4 bases to trimming and J lost 5 bases, with 12 bases between them. The CDR3 region has the DNA TGTGCCAGCAGTGGCGGGGTTAGGGATCAGCCCCAGCATTTT. Translation gives CASSGGVRDQPQHF.

The V and J genes are TRBV11-2 and TRBJ2-7; TRBD1 aligns across 8 bases. The CDR3 sequence is 14 residues long. Germline CDR1 and CDR2: SGHAT and FQNNGV. V dropped 4 bases and J dropped 7; count of bases not matched to a gene: 9. The CDR3, as DNA: TGTGCCAGCAGCTCCATTCAGGGGGCGGGGGAGCAGTACTTC. As protein: CASSSIQGAGEQYF.

The CDR3 bases are TGCGCCAGCAGCTTGGAGGGACAGGCCTACAATGAGCAGTTCTTC. Its translation is CASSLEGQAYNEQFF. The chain employs TRBV5-1 and TRBJ2-1; 8 nucleotides match TRBD1. Trimming removed 0 bases from V and 2 bases from J; junction bases left unmatched: 1. The CDR3 runs 15 residues. The germline gives CDR1 SGHRS, CDR2 YFSETQ.

This clone occurred a few times. The rearrangement links TRBV2 to TRBJ1-1, with TRBD1 as a possible D gene (5 bases). Germline values: CDR1 SNHLY, CDR2 FYNNEI. Between the trimmed V and J ends, which lost 5 bases and 7 bases, there was a span of 20 bases. This CDR3 spans 15 amino acids. The CDR3 here is CASSFYIGSGGEAFF. The DNA of the CDR3 is TGTGCCAGCAGTTTCTACATTGGTTCGGGGGGTGAAGCTTTCTTT.

The V and J genes are TRBV15 and TRBJ2-1, with 8 bases identical to TRBD1. Germline CDR1 LNHNV, CDR2 YYDKDF (reference sequence). The CDR3 totals 17 residues. With 1 base clipped from V and 8 bases from J, the junction kept 13 bases outside the gene matches. The CDR3 reads CATSRGRDRSTWDEQFF. For the CDR3, the DNA is TGTGCCACCAGCAGAGGGCGGGACAGGAGCACTTGGGATGAGCAGTTCTTC.

This clone was seen only a few times. The chain joins TRBV27 to TRBJ1-6; D is possibly TRBD1 (6 bases). V was cut by 3 bases and J by 5 bases, with 8 bases left in between. Germline CDR1 reads MNHEY; CDR2 reads SMNVEV (reference sequence). The CDR3 length is 14 residues. The CDR3 reads CASSFQGHNSPLHF. CDR3 bases: TGTGCCAGCAGTTTTCAGGGGCATAATTCACCCCTCCACTTT.

This rearrangement joins TRBV25-1 to TRBJ1-6, with 8 bases identical to TRBD1. V shed 4 bases and J 10 bases; nucleotides not matched to a gene: 15. This CDR3 has 17 amino acids. Germline V gives CDR1 MGHDK, CDR2 SYGVNS. The CDR3 DNA reads as TGTGCCAGCAGTGCAGGGGGCCTCTCCGCTTTCGGATCACCCCTCCACTTT. Amino acids: CASSAGGLSAFGSPLHF.

This clone was counted between two and nine times. The J gene is TRBJ2-5, the V gene TRBV7-9; TRBD1 matches at 10 bases. Trimming cost V 4 bases and J 3 bases; bases outside gene matches: 5. The CDR3 spans 15 residues. Germline values: CDR1 SEHNR, CDR2 FQNEAQ (reference sequence). CDR3 region: CASSWGTGVKETQYF. The CDR3 DNA sequence: TGTGCCAGCAGCTGGGGGACAGGGGTTAAAGAGACCCAGTACTTC.

This clone showed up just a few times. The CDR3 loop reads CASSVALAGHEQFF. The CDR3 DNA is TGTGCCAGCAGCGTAGCGCTAGCCGGGCATGAGCAGTTCTTC. This chain links TRBV9 with TRBJ2-1; possible D gene TRBD2, 5 bases. This CDR3 comprises 14 residues. The V end lost 0 bases, the J end lost 8 bases, and 12 bases lay between the germline ends. In germline, CDR1 is SGDLS, CDR2 YYNGEE.

V gene TRBV7-2 combines with J gene TRBJ1-2, with TRBD1 matching 12 bases. Per the germline V gene, CDR1 is SGHTA and CDR2 is FQGNSA. This CDR3 is built from 14 residues. After removal of 5 bases from V and 6 bases from J, the junction contained 4 bases not matched to a gene. CDR3 amino acids: CASSQGTGGDGYTF. The CDR3 nucleotides read TGTGCCAGCAGCCAAGGGACAGGGGGCGATGGCTACACCTTC.

This chain connects TRBV19 to TRBJ2-5, with D perhaps matching TRBD2 (6 bases). The CDR3 is made up of 14 amino acids. The germline V gene has CDR1 LNHDA and CDR2 SQIVND (reference sequence). V was pared by 3 bases and J by 2 bases, with 10 bases between. The CDR3 loop reads CASSIGGLQETQYF. For the CDR3, the DNA is TGTGCCAGTAGTATTGGAGGACTACAAGAGACCCAGTACTTC. The whole variable domain, remainder taken from reference TRBV19 and TRBJ2-5, is DGGITQSPKYLFRKEGQNVTLSCEQNLNHDAMYWYRQDPGQGLRLIYYSQIVNDFQKGDIAEGYSVSREKKESFPLTVTSAQKNPTAFYLCASSIGGLQETQYFGPGTRLLVL.

The V and J genes are TRBV20-1 and TRBJ1-1; no reliable D call. CDR3 length: 11 amino acids. Germline V gives CDR1 DFQATT, CDR2 SNEGSKA (reference sequence). V was cut by 8 bases and J by 5 bases, with 12 bases left in between. The CDR3 protein is CSYPRETEAFF. The CDR3 nucleotides are TGCAGTTACCCACGGGAGACTGAAGCTTTCTTT.

V usage is TRBV9 and J usage is TRBJ2-2, with D possibly matching TRBD2 (6 bases). This CDR3 is built from 17 residues. Trimming stripped 4 bases from V and 2 bases from J, with 18 bases between. Germline-derived CDR1 and CDR2 are SGDLS and YYNGEE. This CDR3 is CASSLLGGSINTGELFF. CDR3 in DNA: TGTGCCAGCAGCCTCCTGGGGGGAAGTATTAACACCGGGGAGCTGTTTTTT.